The 23 T cell receptor beta chains given below trace back to one sample, sequenced in a study of cytomegalovirus exposure and HLA in healthy donors. Both 60 Vbeta primers and 13 Jbeta primers went into the PCR. Sequencing was performed with immunoSEQ multiplex PCR; in TCRdb, only in-frame clones are kept and a portion is missing. This sample has around 120,000 clones, with 65% found just once. Sequenced input: PBMCs. These receptors were collected from a man aged 30-40 years in good health and CMV-seropositive.

This chain connects TRBV18 to TRBJ2-7; 11 positions match TRBD1. Trimming cost V 3 bases and J 6 bases; bases outside gene matches: 7. Germline CDR1 is KGHSH and CDR2 is LQKENI. The CDR3 sequence is 15 residues long. CDR3 region: CASSPGGQGAAEQYF. CDR3 nucleotides: TGTGCCAGCTCACCGGGTGGACAGGGGGCGGCCGAGCAGTACTTC.

The chain links TRBV2 to TRBJ2-1; 8 bases are shared with TRBD1. CDR3 length: 15 residues. J was trimmed by 8 bases and V by 5 bases; bases with no gene match: 11. Germline CDR1 reads SNHLY; CDR2 reads FYNNEI. This CDR3 reads CASSPDRAPRDEQFF. The CDR3 DNA reads TGTGCCAGCAGTCCGGACAGGGCCCCTAGGGATGAGCAGTTCTTC.

The chain carries TRBV2 and TRBJ2-1; TRBD1 matches 11 bases. Germline-derived CDR1 and CDR2 are SNHLY and FYNNEI. J lost 3 bases, V lost 7 bases, and 5 bases had no gene match. The CDR3 loop spans 15 amino acids. The CDR3 DNA reads TGTGCCAGCAATGTGGGACAGGGGGTCTACAATGAGCAGTTCTTC. Its translation: CASNVGQGVYNEQFF.

The chain joins TRBV25-1 to TRBJ1-1; D remains ambiguous. V was trimmed by 2 bases and J by 0 bases, leaving 7 bases between them. In germline, CDR1 is MGHDK, CDR2 SYGVNS. The length of the CDR3 is 14 residues. CDR3 region: CASSEVGMNTEAFF. The CDR3 coding sequence is TGTGCCAGCAGTGAAGTCGGTATGAACACTGAAGCTTTCTTT.

The V and J genes are TRBV4-1 and TRBJ2-5; a weak D match, TRBD1 (5 bases). Germline V CDR1 and CDR2: MGHRA, YSYEKL. The ends were cut back, 4 bases at V and 2 bases at J, with 17 bases in the middle. The CDR3 covers 16 residues. The CDR3 loop is CASSPPLKGQQETQYF. The CDR3 nucleotides read TGCGCCAGCAGCCCCCCTCTCAAAGGACAACAAGAGACCCAGTACTTC.

The chain combines TRBV5-1 with TRBJ2-5, with D perhaps matching TRBD2 (6 bases). The length of the CDR3 is 17 residues. CDR1 and CDR2 from the germline V gene are SGHRS and YFSETQ. The V end lost 3 bases, the J end lost 0 bases, and 18 bases lay between the germline ends. CDR3 amino acids: CASSSGTLATYQETQYF. CDR3 DNA: TGCGCCAGCAGCTCCGGAACTCTAGCGACCTACCAAGAGACCCAGTACTTC.

The chain combines TRBV29-1 with TRBJ1-2; D is uncertain. V was cut by 3 bases and J by 0 bases, with 11 bases left in between. The germline gives CDR1 SQVTM, CDR2 ANQGSEA. The CDR3 sequence is 14 residues long. CDR3: CSVEHGGPNYGYTF. In DNA form, the CDR3 reads TGCAGCGTTGAGCACGGTGGGCCTAACTATGGCTACACCTTC.

The chain is built from TRBV5-1 and TRBJ2-3, with a weak D call TRBD2 (5 bases). The germline CDR1 and CDR2 sequences are SGHRS and YFSETQ. V was pared by 2 bases and J by 4 bases, with 14 bases between. The CDR3 totals 15 residues. CDR3 residues: CASSFRGSSADTQYF. DNA of the CDR3: TGCGCCAGCAGCTTTCGAGGGAGTAGCGCAGATACGCAGTATTTT.

This chain links TRBV5-1 with TRBJ2-1, with a possible D match to TRBD2 (5 bases). V dropped 4 bases and J dropped 4 bases, with 18 bases sitting between them. The CDR3 covers 16 residues. Germline CDR1 SGHRS, CDR2 YFSETQ. The CDR3 protein is CASSPQGLASYNEQFF. The CDR3 nucleotides read TGCGCCAGCAGCCCTCAAGGTCTAGCTAGTTACAATGAGCAGTTCTTC. Drawing the rest from reference TRBV5-1 and TRBJ2-1, the complete variable domain is KAGVTQTPRYLIKTRGQQVTLSCSPISGHRSVSWYQQTPGQGLQFLFEYFSETQRNKGNFPGRFSGRQFSNSRSEMNVSTLELGDSALYLCASSPQGLASYNEQFFGPGTRLTVL.

The chain links TRBV7-2 to TRBJ2-2; 8 bases are shared with TRBD1. The germline V gene encodes CDR1 SGHTA and CDR2 FQGNSA. The CDR3 consists of 15 residues. V was clipped by 5 bases and J by 4 bases; unmatched bases: 6. CDR3 amino acids: CASSKWTGLTGELFF. In nucleotides, the CDR3 is TGTGCCAGCAGCAAATGGACAGGGCTCACCGGGGAGCTGTTTTTT.

This clone was seen only once. The chain carries TRBV4-1 and TRBJ1-5; no definite D call. This CDR3 has 14 amino acids. In germline, CDR1 is MGHRA, CDR2 YSYEKL. Trimming shortened V by 0 bases and J by 3 bases, and 6 bases separated the two germline ends. In nucleotides, the CDR3 is TGCGCCAGCAGCCAAGAGGCCTCCAATCAGCCCCAGCATTTT. Translation: CASSQEASNQPQHF.

This chain joins TRBV2 and TRBJ2-5; no clear D gene. This CDR3 spans 12 amino acids. Germline V CDR1 and CDR2: SNHLY, FYNNEI. The V end lost 8 bases, the J end lost 5 bases, and 12 bases lay between the germline ends. The CDR3 is CASVALSETQYF. DNA for the CDR3: TGTGCCAGCGTAGCCCTATCCGAGACCCAGTACTTC.

The chain is built from TRBV9 and TRBJ2-7; D may be TRBD2 (6 bases). Germline V gene data show CDR1 as SGDLS and CDR2 as YYNGEE. V was cut by 0 bases and J by 7 bases, with 11 bases left in between. The CDR3 is 13 amino acids. CDR3 loop: CASSVDSRGEQYF. The CDR3 nucleotides read TGTGCCAGCAGCGTAGACTCCCGGGGGGAGCAGTACTTC.

This chain joins TRBV7-9 and TRBJ1-6; maybe TRBD1 (6 bases). V lost 5 bases to trimming and J lost 9 bases, with 14 bases between them. Per the germline V gene, CDR1 is SEHNR and CDR2 is FQNEAQ (reference sequence). This CDR3 is built from 14 residues. The CDR3 bases are TGTGCCAGCAGCCAGGGGACTAAAGGTTCACCCCTCCACTTT. It codes for CASSQGTKGSPLHF. The entire variable domain, with the rest obtained from reference TRBV7-9 and TRBJ1-6, is as follows: DTGVSQNPRHKITKRGQNVTFRCDPISEHNRLYWYRQTLGQGPEFLTYFQNEAQLEKSRLLSDRFSAERPKGSFSTLEIQRTEQGDSAMYLCASSQGTKGSPLHFGNGTRLTVT.

The V call is TRBV10-3, the J call TRBJ2-7; no firm D call. Per germline, CDR1 ENHRY and CDR2 SYGVKD. The CDR3 length is 12 residues. V gave up 4 bases and J gave up 3 bases, with 7 bases separating them. Here the CDR3 reads CAISAGVYEQYF. The CDR3 nucleotides are TGTGCCATCAGTGCCGGAGTCTACGAGCAGTACTTC.

This clone was detected only a few times. The gene calls are TRBV19 and TRBJ2-1, with D perhaps matching TRBD2 (6 bases). The germline V and J ends were trimmed by 4 bases and 7 bases, with 17 bases remaining between them. The CDR3 extends over 15 amino acids. Germline CDR1 reads LNHDA; CDR2 reads SQIVND (reference sequence). CDR3 amino acids: CASSTYGGLINEQFF. The CDR3, as DNA: TGTGCCAGTAGTACTTACGGGGGTTTGATAAATGAGCAGTTCTTC.

This clone was seen a handful of times. V and J are TRBV6-1 and TRBJ2-2; tentative D call: TRBD1 (5 bases). The CDR3 is made up of 15 amino acids. Deletions cut 0 bases from V and 6 bases from J, with 11 bases between. Germline lookup yields CDR1 MNHNS and CDR2 SASEGT. The CDR3 coding sequence is TGTGCCAGCAGTGAAGCGGGGCCGATTTCCGGGGAGCTGTTTTTT. Protein product: CASSEAGPISGELFF.

This clone was seen only a few times. The chain links TRBV5-1 to TRBJ2-1; 9 bases are a match to TRBD2. The junction had 7 bases not matched to a gene; V was cut back by 1 base and J by 8 bases. Germline CDR1 reads SGHRS; CDR2 reads YFSETQ. This CDR3 is built from 15 residues. The CDR3 reads CASSLSRGGVDEQFF. The CDR3 coding sequence is TGCGCCAGCAGCTTGTCCCGCGGGGGGGTTGATGAGCAGTTCTTC.

This rearrangement joins TRBV7-2 to TRBJ2-2; 7 positions match TRBD2. The CDR3 loop spans 15 amino acids. After removal of 1 base from V and 4 bases from J, the junction contained 3 bases not matched to a gene. Germline V gives CDR1 SGHTA, CDR2 FQGNSA. Here the CDR3 reads CASSLVSGRTGELFF. DNA of the CDR3: TGTGCCAGCAGCTTAGTTAGCGGGCGCACCGGGGAGCTGTTTTTT.

Only a few counts were recorded for this clone. CDR3 protein: CASGGGYF. Here the CDR3 DNA reads TGTGCCAGCGGGGGGGGGTACTTC. The genes are TRBV2 and TRBJ2-7, with 7 bases matching TRBD2. V was clipped by 8 bases and J by 12 bases; unmatched bases: 1. Germline CDR1 reads SNHLY; CDR2 reads FYNNEI. The CDR3 extends over 8 amino acids.

This clone was seen once. The V call is TRBV19, the J call TRBJ1-2; D is unresolved. The CDR3 runs to 12 residues. Trimming removed 2 bases from V and 5 bases from J, with 6 bases in between. Germline loops: CDR1 LNHDA, CDR2 SQIVND (reference sequence). The CDR3 DNA reads TGTGCCAGTAGTATAAATAGTTATGGCTACACCTTC. Encoded protein: CASSINSYGYTF.

This chain links TRBV5-1 with TRBJ2-7, with 7 bases identical to TRBD1. From germline, CDR1 is SGHRS and CDR2 YFSETQ. This CDR3 comprises 14 residues. V shed 3 bases, J shed 4 bases, and the junction held 7 bases outside the gene matches. CDR3 sequence reads: CASSSGQSIYEQYF. CDR3 DNA sequence: TGCGCCAGCAGCTCGGGACAGTCTATATACGAGCAGTACTTC. The whole variable domain, filled in from reference TRBV5-1 and TRBJ2-7, reads KAGVTQTPRYLIKTRGQQVTLSCSPISGHRSVSWYQQTPGQGLQFLFEYFSETQRNKGNFPGRFSGRQFSNSRSEMNVSTLELGDSALYLCASSSGQSIYEQYFGPGTRLTVT.

The chain has TRBV4-1 and TRBJ1-2; 7 bases fit TRBD1. The CDR3 is 15 residues long. From germline, CDR1 is MGHRA and CDR2 YSYEKL. Trimming took 2 bases from V and 4 from J; bases not matched to a gene: 7. This chain's CDR3 is CASSQNLRDSYGYTF. In DNA, the CDR3 is TGCGCCAGCAGCCAAAACCTCCGGGACAGCTATGGCTACACCTTC.